The clone carrying this TCR beta chain has at least ten counts. The target antigen is unknown. The sample is drawn from a study of T cells after yellow fever vaccination. The wider study: It was SMART-Seq v4 Ultra Low Input that prepared the fractions with low cell numbers. Study observations and caveats: Some clonotypes, a small share, were shared between CD4 and CD8 compartments. Abundant clonotypes from the bulk population could get into FACS-sorted repertoires as contaminants.

The authors made TCR cDNA by 5'RACE template switching, adding a universal primer site and UMIs. One entry per CDR3 protein results from TCRdb running MiXCR on the 5' RACE reads. This table holds roughly 110,000 distinct CDR3 sequences, 8.4% found once. Germline V gives CDR1 MNHEY, CDR2 SMNVEV (reference sequence). The CDR3 has 15 amino acids. V lost 3 bases and J lost 7, with 16 bases in between. The chain carries TRBV27 and TRBJ1-5; tentative D call: TRBD1 (6 bases). The source of this sequence is a man younger than 45 who received the YFV17D yellow fever vaccine. Source: CD8+ T cells sorted from PBMCs, taken 45 days after the yellow fever booster vaccination. The CDR3: CASSLGLGGRQPQHF. The CDR3 coding sequence is TGTGCCAGCAGTTTGGGACTCGGGGGGCGCCAGCCCCAGCATTTT.